These 14 T cell receptor beta chains were sequenced from one sample in a study of Graves' ophthalmopathy and Graves' hyperthyroidism. TCR beta CDR3 regions were amplified from RNA transcripts. RT-PCR in the first round used HTBI primers; a second-round multiplex PCR followed. TCRdb re-analysed the multiplex PCR reads in MiXCR, keeping a single row per CDR3 protein. This table has about 740,000 distinct CDR3 sequences, roughly two fifths appearing once. The material sequenced was peripheral blood. Receptor source: an adult man with Graves' ophthalmopathy.

This clonotype was observed a handful of times. The genes are TRBV7-3 and TRBJ1-3; D call uncertain. V was pared by 1 base and J by 0 bases, with 10 bases between. In germline, CDR1 is SGHTA, CDR2 FQGTGA. The CDR3 covers 16 residues. DNA of the CDR3: TGTGCCAGCAGCTTAAACCCCCCAGGCTCTGGAAACACCATATATTTT. Translation gives CASSLNPPGSGNTIYF. Based on the CDR3 plus reference TRBV7-3 and TRBJ1-3, the full variable domain is GAGVSQTPSNKVTEKGKYVELRCDPISGHTALYWYRQSLGQGPEFLIYFQGTGAADDSGLPNDRFFAVRPEGSVSTLKIQRTERGDSAVYLCASSLNPPGSGNTIYFGEGSWLTVV.

The sample holds one count of this clonotype. The chain employs TRBV7-9 and TRBJ2-5; no clear D gene. The J call is uncertain, as TRBJ2-1 better fits the DNA end. The CDR3 runs 14 residues. Germline assignment: CDR1 SEHNR and CDR2 FQNEAQ (reference sequence). The CDR3 sequence is CASSPALSGNEQFF. CDR3 bases: TGTGCCAGCAGCCCTGCCCTTTCCGGCAATGAGCAGTTCTTC.

The chain recombines TRBV7-2 with TRBJ2-2, with 10 bases aligning to TRBD2. The CDR3 has 14 residues. The V gene's germline CDR1 is SGHTA and CDR2 FQGNSA. The junction had 8 bases not matched to a gene; V was cut back by 5 bases and J by 11 bases. CDR3 nucleotides: TGTGCCAGCAGCCCTGGGCAACTAGCGGGAGAGCTGTTTTTT. This sequence encodes CASSPGQLAGELFF.

This clonotype has a count of ten or more. The chain links TRBV11-2 to TRBJ2-7; D gene ambiguous. V was pared by 3 bases and J by 0 bases, with 9 bases between. The CDR3 has 14 residues. CDR1 is SGHAT, CDR2 FQNNGV, per germline. The CDR3 here is CASSFGSSSYEQYF. CDR3 nucleotide sequence: TGTGCCAGCAGCTTTGGATCCTCCTCCTACGAGCAGTACTTC.

There are a few counts of this clonotype. The chain combines TRBV4-1 with TRBJ1-1; 7 bases agree with TRBD1. This CDR3 is built from 15 residues. CDR1 is MGHRA, CDR2 YSYEKL, per germline. V dropped 5 bases and J dropped 2; count of bases not matched to a gene: 8. The chain's CDR3 is CASSDTGDLNTEAFF. CDR3 DNA: TGCGCCAGCAGCGACACAGGGGATTTAAACACTGAAGCTTTCTTT.

The rearrangement links TRBV29-1 to TRBJ2-1; D is ambiguous. The germline V gene has CDR1 SQVTM and CDR2 ANQGSEA. The CDR3 sequence is 14 residues long. V was clipped by 3 bases and J by 0 bases, with 9 bases between them. CDR3 nucleotide sequence: TGCAGCGTTGATCCCAGAAGCTCCTACAATGAGCAGTTCTTC. It encodes CSVDPRSSYNEQFF.

This chain uses TRBV20-1 with TRBJ2-5, with a possible D match to TRBD2 (7 bases). V lost 0 bases and J lost 0, with 11 bases in between. Germline V gene lookup returns CDR1 DFQATT and CDR2 SNEGSKA (reference sequence). The CDR3 is made up of 15 amino acids. The CDR3: CSAREAGADQETQYF. CDR3 DNA: TGCAGTGCTAGAGAGGCGGGGGCAGACCAAGAGACCCAGTACTTC.

This clonotype occurred many times. The rearrangement joins TRBV20-1 to TRBJ2-5, with D perhaps given as TRBD1 or TRBD2 (7 bases each). The V gene's germline CDR1 is DFQATT and CDR2 SNEGSKA (reference sequence). The length of the CDR3 is 15 residues. The germline V and J ends were trimmed by 5 bases and 2 bases, with 18 bases remaining between them. CDR3 DNA: TGCAGTGCTCCAGGGGGAGCGGGGAATCAAGAGACCCAGTACTTC. It specifies CSAPGGAGNQETQYF.

This clonotype was seen many times. Mismatch with germline at one junction end may stem from a read error. The chain couples TRBV7-2 to TRBJ1-1; D gene unclear. The CDR3 has 11 amino acids. Germline values: CDR1 SGHTA, CDR2 FQGNSA. The CDR3 sequence is CASSILRQEHW. Here the CDR3 DNA reads TGTGCCAGCAGCATTCTTAGGCAGGAACATTGG.

The V gene is TRBV12-3 or TRBV12-4, the J gene TRBJ2-2, with a possible D match to TRBD1 (6 bases). The V end lost 8 bases, the J end lost 6 bases, and 16 bases lay between the germline ends. There are 14 residues in the CDR3. The CDR3 nucleotides read TGTGCCAGCTGCAGGGGCGTGAAGGCCGGGGAGCTGTTTTTT. Amino acids: CASCRGVKAGELFF.

The genes are TRBV10-3 and TRBJ1-6; D not resolved. Trimming stripped 11 bases from V and 4 bases from J, with 15 bases between. The CDR3 contains 14 residues. Germline CDR1 ENHRY, CDR2 SYGVKD. Written as DNA, the CDR3 is TGTGCCTGGAGATCCGGGCAGTATAATTCACCCCTCCACTTT. Translating gives CAWRSGQYNSPLHF.

This clonotype appeared a few times. The CDR3 region is CASSLGGIETQYF. CDR3 sequence (DNA): TGTGCCAGCAGCTTAGGAGGGATAGAGACCCAGTACTTC. This chain connects TRBV7-9 to TRBJ2-5, with D perhaps TRBD2 (5 bases). The CDR3 consists of 13 residues. Trimming took 1 base from V and 4 from J, leaving 7 bases between them. Germline V gives CDR1 SEHNR, CDR2 FQNEAQ (reference sequence).

The chain couples TRBV7-9 to TRBJ2-7, with 9 bases that match TRBD2. The CDR3 loop spans 15 amino acids. CDR1 and CDR2 from the germline V gene are SEHNR and FQNEAQ (reference sequence). The trim removed 6 bases at V and 5 bases at J, leaving 11 bases unmatched. For the CDR3, the DNA is TGTGCCAGCAGAGGCCCTAGCGGGGCGGCTAACGAGCAGTACTTC. It encodes CASRGPSGAANEQYF.

This clonotype has only one observation. One end of the junction does not line up with germline, which may come from a read error. This sequence joins TRBV10-3 and TRBJ2-7; D unclear. CDR1 and CDR2 (germline): ENHRY, SYGVKD. The CDR3 extends over 12 amino acids. This CDR3 is CASSPSVYEQYF. As DNA, the CDR3 is TGTGCCAGCAGTCCCAGTGTCTACGAGCAGTACTTC.